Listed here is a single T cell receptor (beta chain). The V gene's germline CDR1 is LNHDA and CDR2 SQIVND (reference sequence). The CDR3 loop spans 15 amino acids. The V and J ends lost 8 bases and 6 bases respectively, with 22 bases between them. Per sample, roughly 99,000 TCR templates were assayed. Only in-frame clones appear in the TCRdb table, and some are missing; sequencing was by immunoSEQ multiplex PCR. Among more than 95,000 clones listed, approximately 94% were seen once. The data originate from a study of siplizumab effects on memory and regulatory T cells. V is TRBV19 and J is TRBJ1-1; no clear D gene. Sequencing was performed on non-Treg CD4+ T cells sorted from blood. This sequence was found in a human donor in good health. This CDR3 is CASLVGQTYTSEAFF. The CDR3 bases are TGTGCCAGTCTGGTCGGGCAGACTTACACTTCTGAAGCTTTCTTT.